Reported below is one T cell receptor beta chain. Its target is not known. The assay was immunoSEQ multiplex PCR, and TCRdb's table has in-frame clones only and misses some. The sample has roughly 140,000 clones, about 91% seen once. This entry comes from a study of T cell responses to AZD1222 COVID-19 vaccine. Study-wide results and caveats: All repertoire sampling was performed exclusively after the peak T cell response. Spike-spanning, vaccine-associated CD4 TCRs were dominant at 160-218 and 743-854. Variant regions that are unmutated are reportedly the target of nearly half of spike-specific TCRs.

Germline loops: CDR1 SEHNR, CDR2 FQNEAQ (reference sequence). CDR3 length equals 13 residues. Trimming took off 4 bases at V and 5 bases at J, with 11 bases between the two ends. This specimen was peripheral blood, taken 28 days after the second AZD1222 dose. This chain connects TRBV7-9 to TRBJ1-2; D remains unclear. The clonotype was recovered from an adult who received the AZD1222 COVID-19 vaccine. This CDR3 reads CASSYGNDYGYTF. The CDR3 nucleotides read TGTGCCAGCAGCTACGGTAATGATTATGGCTACACCTTC.